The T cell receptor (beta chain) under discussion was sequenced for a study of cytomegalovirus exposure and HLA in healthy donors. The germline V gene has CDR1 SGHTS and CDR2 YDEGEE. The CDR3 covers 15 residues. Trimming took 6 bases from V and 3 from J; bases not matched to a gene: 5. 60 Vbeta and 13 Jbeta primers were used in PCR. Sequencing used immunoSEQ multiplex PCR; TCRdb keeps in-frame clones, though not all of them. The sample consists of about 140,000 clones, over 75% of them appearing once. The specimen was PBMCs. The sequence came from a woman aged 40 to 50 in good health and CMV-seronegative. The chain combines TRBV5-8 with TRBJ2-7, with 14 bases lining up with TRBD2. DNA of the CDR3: TGTGCCAGCACGGGACTAGCGGGAGTAGGCTACGAGCAGTACTTC. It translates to CASTGLAGVGYEQYF.